The TCR beta chain described here comes from a study of blood T cell repertoires in COVID-19. Study-level background: Sites across the United States, Italy and Spain contributed samples from acute and convalescent COVID-19. Nucleic acid was either cDNA or gDNA, and it came from T cells, B-cell-depleted T cells, or PBMCs.

In the original processing: The assay estimated nucleated cells by amplifying reference gene primers. Profiling relied on immunoSEQ multiplex PCR, and the TCRdb table lists in-frame clones only, not all of them. V and J calls and clone size are given by that table; D and trimming were obtained from the DNA. Of a few hundred thousand clones listed, around 91% are singletons. V gave up 6 bases and J gave up 0 bases, with 15 bases separating them. The CDR3 has 15 residues. Germline lookup yields CDR1 MNHEY and CDR2 SMNVEV (reference sequence). The receptor was derived from an older woman with acute or convalescent COVID-19. The genes are TRBV27 and TRBJ2-7; tentative D call: TRBD1 (5 bases). The material sequenced was peripheral blood. CDR3 region: CASSRLIGASYEQYF. CDR3 DNA sequence: TGTGCCAGCAGCCGCCTTATAGGGGCCTCCTACGAGCAGTACTTC.